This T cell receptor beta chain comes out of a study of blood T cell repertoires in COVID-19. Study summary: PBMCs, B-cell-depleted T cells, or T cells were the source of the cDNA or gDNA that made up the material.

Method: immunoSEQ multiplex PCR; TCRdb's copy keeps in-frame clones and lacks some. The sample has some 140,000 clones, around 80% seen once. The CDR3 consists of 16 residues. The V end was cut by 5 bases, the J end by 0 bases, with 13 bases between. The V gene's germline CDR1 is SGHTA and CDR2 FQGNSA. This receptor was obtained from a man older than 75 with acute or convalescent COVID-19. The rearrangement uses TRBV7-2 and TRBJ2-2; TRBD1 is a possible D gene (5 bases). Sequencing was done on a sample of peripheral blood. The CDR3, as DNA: TGTGCCAGCAGCCTTCGACAGATTACGAACACCGGGGAGCTGTTTTTT. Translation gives CASSLRQITNTGELFF.